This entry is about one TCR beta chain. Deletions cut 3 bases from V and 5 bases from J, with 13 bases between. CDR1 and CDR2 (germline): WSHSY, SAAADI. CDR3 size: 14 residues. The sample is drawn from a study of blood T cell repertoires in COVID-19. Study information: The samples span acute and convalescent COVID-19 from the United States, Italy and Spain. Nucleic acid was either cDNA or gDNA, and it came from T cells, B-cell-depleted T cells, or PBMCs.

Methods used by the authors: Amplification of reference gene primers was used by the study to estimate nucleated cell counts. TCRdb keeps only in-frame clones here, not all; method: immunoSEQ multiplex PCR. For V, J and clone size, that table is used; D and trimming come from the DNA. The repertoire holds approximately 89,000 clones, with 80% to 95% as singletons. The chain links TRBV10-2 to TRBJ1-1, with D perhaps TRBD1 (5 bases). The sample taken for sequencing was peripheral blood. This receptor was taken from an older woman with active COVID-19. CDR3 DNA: TGCGCCAGCAGTGATTGGGGGGGGAAGACTGAAGCTTTCTTT. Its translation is CASSDWGGKTEAFF.